A single sample gave rise to the 29 T cell receptor beta chains below, sequenced in a study of blood T cell repertoires in COVID-19. The protocol was immunoSEQ multiplex PCR, while the TCRdb copy is restricted to in-frame clones and leaves out a portion. Here the sample spans just under 100,000 clones, roughly 86% being singletons. The sample taken for sequencing was peripheral blood. The receptors stem from a woman aged 55 to 70 in a cohort sampled during active or convalescent COVID-19.

The chain employs TRBV6-6 and TRBJ2-7, with no clear D. The CDR3 has 14 residues. V was pared by 4 bases and J by 0 bases, with 10 bases between. Germline V gene data show CDR1 as MNHNY and CDR2 as SVGAGI (reference sequence). The CDR3 sequence: CASSSPYSSYEQYF. The CDR3 nucleotides are TGTGCCAGCAGTTCCCCTTACAGCTCCTACGAGCAGTACTTC.

This chain connects TRBV28 to TRBJ1-1, with unresolved D. The CDR3 is 15 amino acids. Trimming left V 6 bases short and J 5 bases short, with 19 bases between. CDR1 is MDHEN, CDR2 SYDVKM, per germline. This chain's CDR3 is CASRPIVVRGTEAFF. Written as DNA, the CDR3 is TGTGCCAGCAGGCCGATCGTAGTTAGAGGGACTGAAGCTTTCTTT.

This chain uses TRBV19 with TRBJ1-6; 12 nucleotides line up with TRBD1. The CDR3 covers 20 residues. J lost 2 bases, V lost 4 bases, and 12 bases had no gene match. In germline, CDR1 is LNHDA, CDR2 SQIVND (reference sequence). The CDR3 loop is CASSTSPGTGGRTYNSPLHF. DNA of the CDR3: TGTGCCAGTAGTACCAGTCCCGGGACAGGGGGCCGGACCTATAATTCACCCCTCCACTTT. The full variable domain, with the rest looked up from reference TRBV19 and TRBJ1-6, is DGGITQSPKYLFRKEGQNVTLSCEQNLNHDAMYWYRQDPGQGLRLIYYSQIVNDFQKGDIAEGYSVSREKKESFPLTVTSAQKNPTAFYLCASSTSPGTGGRTYNSPLHFGNGTRLTVT.

The gene calls are TRBV5-6 and TRBJ2-1, with TRBD2 matching 12 bases. Germline assignment: CDR1 SGHDT and CDR2 YYEEEE. The CDR3 covers 15 residues. The ends lost 1 base at V and 7 bases at J; junction bases unmatched: 3. CDR3 sequence (DNA): TGTGCCAGCAGCTTGCTAGCGGGAGGGTCTAATGAGCAGTTCTTC. Amino acid sequence: CASSLLAGGSNEQFF.

The chain combines TRBV7-3 with TRBJ2-1; TRBD2 agrees at 11 bases. The J segment lost 7 bases and the V segment lost 4 bases, leaving 9 bases of the junction unmatched. The CDR3 is made up of 16 amino acids. Germline V CDR1 and CDR2: SGHTA, FQGTGA. The CDR3 bases are TGTGCCAGCAGCTCCCTCACTAGCGGGAGCAGGAATGAGCAGTTCTTC. Protein: CASSSLTSGSRNEQFF.

This clone is a singleton in its sample. The CDR3 coding sequence is TGTGCCAGCAGCGCCACCGGGACAACTAATCAGCCCCAGCATTTT. Its protein product is CASSATGTTNQPQHF. The rearrangement links TRBV7-2 to TRBJ1-5; tentatively, D is TRBD1 (6 bases). V lost 5 bases to trimming and J lost 4 bases, with 15 bases between them. CDR1 is SGHTA and CDR2 is FQGNSA in the germline V gene. This CDR3 spans 15 amino acids. Using reference TRBV7-2 and TRBJ1-5 for the parts outside the CDR3, the full variable domain is GAGVSQSPSNKVTEKGKDVELRCDPISGHTALYWYRQSLGQGLEFLIYFQGNSAPDKSGLPSDRFSAERTGGSVSTLTIQRTQQEDSAVYLCASSATGTTNQPQHFGDGTRLSIL.

This chain joins TRBV18 and TRBJ2-7, with TRBD2 as a possible D gene (6 bases). Germline lookup yields CDR1 KGHSH and CDR2 LQKENI. The V gene lost 1 base and the J gene lost 2 bases, with 21 bases spanning the gap. The CDR3 runs to 18 residues. Written as DNA, the CDR3 is TGTGCCAGCTCACCACGCATGGGTCTGGGGGGAAACCCCTACGAGCAGTACTTC. As protein: CASSPRMGLGGNPYEQYF.

The rearrangement joins TRBV28 to TRBJ2-7, with 9 bases fitting TRBD1. Per the germline V gene, CDR1 is MDHEN and CDR2 is SYDVKM. V lost 5 bases to trimming and J lost 0 bases; unmatched junction nucleotides: 14. The CDR3 extends over 18 amino acids. The CDR3, as DNA: TGTGCCAGCAGTCCACCGATTTGGAGGACAGGGGTCTCCTACGAGCAGTACTTC. This translates into CASSPPIWRTGVSYEQYF.

The chain recombines TRBV3-1 (or the pseudogene TRBV3-2) with TRBJ1-6; 9 nucleotides align to TRBD1. CDR1 and CDR2 from the germline V gene are LGHDT and YNNKEL (reference sequence). Losses at the gene ends were 3 bases for V and 11 bases for J; bases not matched to a gene: 8. CDR3 length: 15 amino acids. This CDR3 reads CASSQVVGQGTPLHF. The CDR3 DNA follows: TGTGCCAGCAGCCAGGTTGTCGGACAGGGGACACCCCTCCACTTT.

V is TRBV27 and J is TRBJ2-1; 11 nucleotides agree with TRBD2. With V trimmed by 5 bases and J by 8 bases, 14 bases remained unmatched. The germline V gene encodes CDR1 MNHEY and CDR2 SMNVEV (reference sequence). The CDR3 extends over 17 amino acids. The CDR3 is CASSPLGLAGRGHEQFF. The CDR3 DNA sequence: TGTGCCAGCAGTCCACTCGGACTAGCGGGTAGGGGCCATGAGCAGTTCTTC.

The chain carries TRBV5-1 and TRBJ1-1, with 11 positions matching TRBD1. CDR3 size: 15 residues. Germline lookup yields CDR1 SGHRS and CDR2 YFSETQ. J was trimmed by 5 bases and V by 4 bases; bases with no gene match: 7. The CDR3 region has the DNA TGCGCCAGCAGCCTCACCGGGACAGGGGGGACTGAAGCTTTCTTT. Protein: CASSLTGTGGTEAFF.

The chain carries TRBV29-1 and TRBJ2-3, with D uncertain. V lost 7 bases, J lost 4 bases, and 21 bases lay in between. Germline CDR1 is SQVTM and CDR2 is ANQGSEA. This CDR3 is 15 amino acids long. CDR3 bases: TGCAGCGCCTCATTTCGGCTTAGCAGAGCAGATACGCAGTATTTT. Translation: CSASFRLSRADTQYF.

V usage is TRBV3-1 (or the pseudogene TRBV3-2) and J usage is TRBJ2-2; no reliable D call. The CDR3 has 14 residues. Germline CDR1 is LGHDT and CDR2 is YNNKEL (reference sequence). Trimming shortened V by 4 bases and J by 4 bases, and 10 bases separated the two germline ends. The CDR3 reads CASSRTASTGELFF. The CDR3 DNA reads as TGTGCCAGCAGCCGAACGGCTAGCACCGGGGAGCTGTTTTTT.

This clone was detected only once. V is TRBV28 and J is TRBJ1-6; D is perhaps TRBD1 (6 bases). Germline assignment: CDR1 MDHEN and CDR2 SYDVKM. The ends were cut back, 7 bases at V and 2 bases at J, with 15 bases in the middle. This CDR3 contains 16 residues. DNA for the CDR3: TGTGCCAGCATCCTGGGGGGGCGCACCTATAATTCACCCCTCCACTTT. Amino acid sequence: CASILGGRTYNSPLHF.

The DNA for the CDR3 is TGTGCCAGCAGGGATGTTAGGGGGCAAACCTACGAGCAGTACTTC. This gives the protein CASRDVRGQTYEQYF. The gene calls are TRBV6-5 and TRBJ2-7; 7 bases are shared with TRBD1. The V gene end was trimmed by 6 bases and the J gene end by 2 bases; junction bases not matched to a gene: 10. The germline CDR1 and CDR2 sequences are MNHEY and SVGAGI. The CDR3 is made up of 15 amino acids.

The J gene is TRBJ2-7, the V gene TRBV2; 11 positions match TRBD1. From germline, CDR1 is SNHLY and CDR2 FYNNEI. CDR3 length: 15 residues. V was clipped by 6 bases and J by 5 bases; unmatched bases: 9. The DNA for the CDR3 is TGTGCCAGCAGGCAAACCGGGACAGGGGGGGACGAGCAGTACTTC. Amino acids: CASRQTGTGGDEQYF.

This chain links TRBV18 with TRBJ1-3; no clear D. CDR1 and CDR2 (germline): KGHSH, LQKENI. This CDR3 has 14 residues. V gave up 3 bases and J gave up 2 bases, with 8 bases separating them. The CDR3 region has the DNA TGTGCCAGCTCACCTACCGAGACTGGAAACACCATATATTTT. Protein sequence: CASSPTETGNTIYF.

This clone was observed a single time. This chain uses TRBV11-3 with TRBJ1-4, with D maybe TRBD1 (5 bases). The CDR3 contains 15 residues. Germline CDR1 SGHNT, CDR2 YENEEA. Deletions cut 5 bases from V and 3 bases from J, with 13 bases between. The CDR3 DNA follows: TGTGCCAGCAGCCGCGGAGGGGCGCCTAATGAAAAACTGTTTTTT. This codes for CASSRGGAPNEKLFF.

The chain combines TRBV28 with TRBJ2-7; 7 bases match TRBD2. Trimming at V came to 8 bases and at J to 2 bases, leaving 6 bases not matched to a gene. The CDR3 is made up of 13 amino acids. Per the germline V gene, CDR1 is MDHEN and CDR2 is SYDVKM. Written as DNA, the CDR3 is TGTGCCAGCTCCGGCGGGAGTCCCTACGAGCAGTACTTC. Its protein product is CASSGGSPYEQYF. The variable domain in full, completed from reference TRBV28 and TRBJ2-7, reads DVKVTQSSRYLVKRTGEKVFLECVQDMDHENMFWYRQDPGLGLRLIYFSYDVKMKEKGDIPEGYSVSREKKERFSLILESASTNQTSMYLCASSGGSPYEQYFGPGTRLTVT.

This clone was counted a few times. The chain's CDR3 is CASSHRTALATEAFF. The CDR3 region has the DNA TGTGCCAGCAGCCATCGGACAGCCCTTGCGACTGAAGCTTTCTTT. The V gene is TRBV28, the J gene TRBJ1-1; TRBD1 might be the D (6 bases). Trimming removed 6 bases from V and 5 bases from J, with 19 bases in between. CDR1 and CDR2 (germline): MDHEN, SYDVKM. The CDR3 has 15 residues.

This chain connects TRBV7-2 to TRBJ2-7, with TRBD1 identical over 11 bases. The CDR3 loop spans 14 amino acids. From germline, CDR1 is SGHTA and CDR2 FQGNSA. J lost 6 bases, V lost 1 base, and 2 bases had no gene match. CDR3 region: CASSLGTGGFEQYF. For the CDR3, the DNA is TGTGCCAGCAGCTTAGGGACAGGGGGCTTCGAGCAGTACTTC.

The chain joins TRBV7-9 to TRBJ2-2, with unresolved D. V lost 4 bases to trimming and J lost 2 bases, with 11 bases between them. CDR1 and CDR2 from the germline V gene are SEHNR and FQNEAQ (reference sequence). CDR3 length: 15 residues. CDR3 sequence: CASSSYSKNTGELFF. Here the CDR3 DNA reads TGTGCCAGCAGCTCTTACAGCAAAAACACCGGGGAGCTGTTTTTT.

CDR3 coding DNA: TGCAGCGTTGAACTTATAACAGGGAACGGCTACACCTTC. This translates into CSVELITGNGYTF. This chain joins TRBV29-1 and TRBJ1-2; D is possibly TRBD1 (6 bases). The CDR3 loop spans 13 amino acids. The V gene lost 2 bases and the J gene lost 8 bases, with 15 bases spanning the gap. In germline, CDR1 is SQVTM, CDR2 ANQGSEA.

The J gene is TRBJ2-7, the V gene TRBV6-5, with a weak D call TRBD1 (5 bases). V dropped 5 bases and J dropped 1 base, with 9 bases sitting between them. The CDR3 has 13 amino acids. Per the germline V gene, CDR1 is MNHEY and CDR2 is SVGAGI. Written as DNA, the CDR3 is TGTGCCAGCAGTACTCAGGGATCCTACGAGCAGTACTTC. Translated: CASSTQGSYEQYF.

J is TRBJ2-7 and V is TRBV7-2; tentatively, D is TRBD1 (6 bases). Germline-derived CDR1 and CDR2 are SGHTA and FQGNSA. The CDR3 runs to 13 residues. Trimming pared 4 bases from V and 4 bases from J, leaving 11 bases between. In DNA form, the CDR3 reads TGTGCCAGCAGCTGGACAGCTCAATACGAGCAGTACTTC. The encoded protein is CASSWTAQYEQYF. Based on the CDR3 plus reference TRBV7-2 and TRBJ2-7, the full variable domain is GAGVSQSPSNKVTEKGKDVELRCDPISGHTALYWYRQSLGQGLEFLIYFQGNSAPDKSGLPSDRFSAERTGGSVSTLTIQRTQQEDSAVYLCASSWTAQYEQYFGPGTRLTVT.

Worth noting for this clone: The sample has other DNA sequences that encode this CDR3 too. The rearrangement uses TRBV5-1 and TRBJ2-3; TRBD1 matches at 7 bases. The CDR3 runs 13 residues. CDR1 is SGHRS and CDR2 is YFSETQ in the germline V gene. With 2 bases clipped from V and 3 bases from J, the junction kept 0 bases outside the gene matches. In DNA, the CDR3 is TGCGCCAGCAGCTTACAGGGGACAGATACGCAGTATTTT. This encodes CASSLQGTDTQYF.

V usage is TRBV5-1 and J usage is TRBJ2-3; 7 bases map to TRBD2. Trimming cost V 7 bases and J 2 bases; bases outside gene matches: 10. Germline CDR1 SGHRS, CDR2 YFSETQ. The CDR3 has 15 residues. CDR3 in amino acids: CASRETSLDTDTQYF. DNA for the CDR3: TGCGCCAGCCGAGAGACTAGCCTAGACACAGATACGCAGTATTTT.

J is TRBJ2-7 and V is TRBV20-1; no clear D. The CDR3 extends over 11 amino acids. Germline V gene data show CDR1 as DFQATT and CDR2 as SNEGSKA (reference sequence). The V gene lost 5 bases and the J gene lost 0 bases, with 5 bases spanning the gap. The CDR3 nucleotides read TGCAGTGCTTTGAGCTCCTACGAGCAGTACTTC. This codes for CSALSSYEQYF.

The chain employs TRBV19 and TRBJ1-5; TRBD1 might be the D (6 bases). Trimming took 5 bases from V and 6 from J, leaving 11 bases between them. The CDR3 has 13 amino acids. The germline CDR1 and CDR2 sequences are LNHDA and SQIVND (reference sequence). As DNA, the CDR3 is TGTGCCAGTAGTGGATCGACAGGTCAGCCCCAGCATTTT. Its protein is CASSGSTGQPQHF.